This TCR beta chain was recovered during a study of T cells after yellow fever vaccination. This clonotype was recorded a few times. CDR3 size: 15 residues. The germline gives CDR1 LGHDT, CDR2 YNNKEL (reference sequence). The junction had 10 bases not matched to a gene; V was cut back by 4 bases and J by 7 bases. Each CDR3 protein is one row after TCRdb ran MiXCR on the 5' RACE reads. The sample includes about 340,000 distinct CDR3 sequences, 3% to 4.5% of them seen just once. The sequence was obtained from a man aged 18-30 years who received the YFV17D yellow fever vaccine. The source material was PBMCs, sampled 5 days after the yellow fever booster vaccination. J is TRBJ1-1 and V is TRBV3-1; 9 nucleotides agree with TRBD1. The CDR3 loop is CASSPRTGAVVEAFF. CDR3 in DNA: TGTGCCAGCAGCCCCAGGACAGGGGCCGTTGTTGAAGCTTTCTTT. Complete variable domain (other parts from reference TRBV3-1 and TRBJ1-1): DTAVSQTPKYLVTQMGNDKSIKCEQNLGHDTMYWYKQDSKKFLKIMFSYNNKELIINETVPNRFSPKSPDKAHLNLHINSLELGDSAVYFCASSPRTGAVVEAFFGQGTRLTVV.